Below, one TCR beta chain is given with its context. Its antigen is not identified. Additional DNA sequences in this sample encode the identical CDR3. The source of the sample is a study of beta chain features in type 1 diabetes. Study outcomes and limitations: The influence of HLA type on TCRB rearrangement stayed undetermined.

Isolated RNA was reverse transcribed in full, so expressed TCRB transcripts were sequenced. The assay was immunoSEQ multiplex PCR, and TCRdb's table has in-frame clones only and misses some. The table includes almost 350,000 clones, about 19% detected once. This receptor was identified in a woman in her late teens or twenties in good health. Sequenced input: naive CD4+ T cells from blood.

This chain's CDR3 is CAWSVRGFQPQHF. The CDR3 DNA is TGTGCCTGGAGTGTACGGGGTTTCCAGCCCCAGCATTTT. This chain connects TRBV30 to TRBJ1-5, with D hard to call. CDR1 is GTSNPN and CDR2 is SVGIG in the germline V gene (reference sequence). The CDR3 length is 13 residues. The V gene lost 0 bases and the J gene lost 7 bases, with 10 bases spanning the gap.